The next 11 T cell receptor beta chains were all read from a single sample in a study of T cell responses to AZD1222 COVID-19 vaccine. The method was immunoSEQ multiplex PCR; TCRdb's version includes in-frame clones alone and lacks a portion of them. The sample includes some 140,000 clones, 92% seen only once; the top ten take about 1.9%. Sequencing was performed on peripheral blood, taken on day 0 of AZD1222 vaccination. These receptors all come from an adult in good health.

V gene TRBV11-2 combines with J gene TRBJ2-1; TRBD1 aligns across 7 bases. V gave up 6 bases and J gave up 2 bases; unmatched junction bases: 16. CDR1 and CDR2 from the germline V gene are SGHAT and FQNNGV. The CDR3 is 18 residues long. CDR3 amino acids: CASSLRYSSGTAYNEQFF. CDR3 in DNA: TGTGCCAGCAGTCTTAGATACTCCTCCGGGACAGCCTACAATGAGCAGTTCTTC. Filled out from reference TRBV11-2 and TRBJ2-1, the complete variable domain reads EAGVAQSPRYKIIEKRQSVAFWCNPISGHATLYWYQQILGQGPKLLIQFQNNGVVDDSQLPKDRFSAERLKGVDSTLKIQPAKLEDSAVYLCASSLRYSSGTAYNEQFFGPGTRLTVL.

J is TRBJ2-3 and V is TRBV18; no reliable D call. Germline V gives CDR1 KGHSH, CDR2 LQKENI. The V and J ends lost 6 bases and 2 bases respectively, with 3 bases between them. The CDR3 extends over 11 amino acids. Here the CDR3 DNA reads TGTGCCAGCTCTAACACAGATACGCAGTATTTT. Protein: CASSNTDTQYF.

The CDR3 is CASSEVQVYNEQFF. The CDR3 bases are TGCGCCAGCAGTGAGGTCCAGGTTTACAATGAGCAGTTCTTC. The chain has TRBV10-2 and TRBJ2-1; D ambiguous. Deletions cut 2 bases from V and 4 bases from J, with 9 bases between. The CDR3 is made up of 14 amino acids. In germline, CDR1 is WSHSY, CDR2 SAAADI.

The chain employs TRBV5-4 and TRBJ2-3; D tentatively reads TRBD1 or TRBD2 (5 bases each). Germline V gives CDR1 SGHNT, CDR2 YYREEE (reference sequence). V lost 4 bases, J lost 3 bases, and 18 bases lay in between. The CDR3 length is 16 residues. In DNA form, the CDR3 reads TGTGCCAGCAGCCTACCGGGACCATCCGTAACAGATACGCAGTATTTT. Encoded protein: CASSLPGPSVTDTQYF.

The chain is built from TRBV15 and TRBJ1-2, with no clear D. The CDR3 has 16 residues. V was cut by 3 bases and J by 6 bases, with 20 bases left in between. Looked up from germline, CDR1 is LNHNV and CDR2 is YYDKDF (reference sequence). CDR3 loop: CATSSRGDPIKDGYTF. The CDR3 DNA is TGTGCCACCAGCAGTCGGGGAGACCCCATAAAGGATGGCTACACCTTC.

This clone was seen more than once but under ten times. The chain combines TRBV4-3 with TRBJ1-2; D unclear. The CDR3 covers 13 residues. V lost 0 bases, J lost 4 bases, and 6 bases lay in between. CDR1 is LGHNA, CDR2 YSLEER, per germline. This CDR3 is CASSQDSPYGYTF. The CDR3 nucleotides are TGCGCCAGCAGCCAAGATTCACCCTATGGCTACACCTTC.

V is TRBV5-1 and J is TRBJ2-6, with 9 bases lining up with TRBD1. The trim removed 4 bases at V and 4 bases at J, leaving 6 bases unmatched. The CDR3 extends over 16 amino acids. Per germline, CDR1 SGHRS and CDR2 YFSETQ. The CDR3 DNA sequence: TGCGCCAGCAGCGTCGGGACAGGGTCCGGGGCCAACGTCCTGACTTTC. Translated: CASSVGTGSGANVLTF.

This clone was observed a single time. The chain employs TRBV2 and TRBJ2-5, with a possible D match to TRBD1 (6 bases). Germline assignment: CDR1 SNHLY and CDR2 FYNNEI. This CDR3 has 13 residues. The V gene lost 10 bases and the J gene lost 0 bases, with 12 bases spanning the gap. CDR3 nucleotide sequence: TGTGCCATCGACGCAGGGGACCAAGAGACCCAGTACTTC. This sequence encodes CAIDAGDQETQYF.

The chain combines TRBV6-5 with TRBJ1-5, with D tentatively TRBD1 (5 bases). The CDR3 length is 15 residues. Trimming cost V 5 bases and J 5 bases, with 16 bases left between them. CDR1 MNHEY and CDR2 SVGAGI come from the germline V gene. The DNA of the CDR3 is TGTGCCAGCAGTCGAATCGGGACGGGAGATCAGCCCCAGCATTTT. Protein sequence: CASSRIGTGDQPQHF.

This CDR3 reads CASSFNTVAGGPLDTQYF. The CDR3 bases are TGTGCCAGCAGCTTCAATACGGTAGCGGGGGGGCCTTTGGACACGCAGTATTTT. This chain joins TRBV13 and TRBJ2-3, with 11 positions matching TRBD2. CDR1 PRHDT and CDR2 FYEKMQ come from the germline V gene (reference sequence). The CDR3 runs to 18 residues. V lost 3 bases and J lost 9; bases outside the gene matches: 17.

The chain has TRBV9 and TRBJ1-1, with D uncertain. Trimming left V 4 bases short and J 3 bases short, with 13 bases between. Germline V gene data show CDR1 as SGDLS and CDR2 as YYNGEE. The CDR3 is 14 residues long. The CDR3: CASSRVPGDTEAFF. For the CDR3, the DNA is TGTGCCAGCAGCAGGGTCCCCGGGGACACTGAAGCTTTCTTT.